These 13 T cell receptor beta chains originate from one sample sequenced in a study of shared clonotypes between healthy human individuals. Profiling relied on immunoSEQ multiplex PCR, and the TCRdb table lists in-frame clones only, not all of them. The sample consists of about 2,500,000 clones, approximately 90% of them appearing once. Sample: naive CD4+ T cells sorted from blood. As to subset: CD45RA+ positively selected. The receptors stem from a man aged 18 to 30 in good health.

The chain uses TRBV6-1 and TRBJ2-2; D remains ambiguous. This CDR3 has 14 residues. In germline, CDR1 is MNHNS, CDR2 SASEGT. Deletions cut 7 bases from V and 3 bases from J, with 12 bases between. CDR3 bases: TGTGCCAGCACTAAACCTACAGACACCGGGGAGCTGTTTTTT. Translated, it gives CASTKPTDTGELFF.

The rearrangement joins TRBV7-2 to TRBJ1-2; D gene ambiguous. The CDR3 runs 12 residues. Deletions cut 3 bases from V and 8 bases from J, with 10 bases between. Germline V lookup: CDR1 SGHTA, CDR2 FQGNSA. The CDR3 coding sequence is TGTGCCAGCAGCTTCGAGGTCGGCGGCTACACCTTC. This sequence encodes CASSFEVGGYTF.

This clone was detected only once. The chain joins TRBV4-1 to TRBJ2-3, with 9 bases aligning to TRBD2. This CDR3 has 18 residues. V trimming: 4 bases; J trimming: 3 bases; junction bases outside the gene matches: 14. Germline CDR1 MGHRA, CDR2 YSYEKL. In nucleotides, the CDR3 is TGCGCCAGCAGCCCGGGACTAGCTAAGAGGGGGAAAACAGATACGCAGTATTTT. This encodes CASSPGLAKRGKTDTQYF.

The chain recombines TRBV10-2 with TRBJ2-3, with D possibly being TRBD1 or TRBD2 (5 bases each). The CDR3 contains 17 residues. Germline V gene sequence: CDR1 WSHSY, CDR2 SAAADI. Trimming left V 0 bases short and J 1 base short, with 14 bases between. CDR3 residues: CASSESGTRARTDTQYF. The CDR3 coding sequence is TGCGCCAGCAGTGAGTCGGGGACCCGGGCCCGCACAGATACGCAGTATTTT.

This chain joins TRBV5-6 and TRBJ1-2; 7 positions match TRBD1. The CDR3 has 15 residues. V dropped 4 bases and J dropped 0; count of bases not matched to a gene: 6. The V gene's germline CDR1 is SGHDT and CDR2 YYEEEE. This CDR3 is CASSVWDRANYGYTF. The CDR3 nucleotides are TGTGCCAGCAGCGTGTGGGACAGAGCTAACTATGGCTACACCTTC.

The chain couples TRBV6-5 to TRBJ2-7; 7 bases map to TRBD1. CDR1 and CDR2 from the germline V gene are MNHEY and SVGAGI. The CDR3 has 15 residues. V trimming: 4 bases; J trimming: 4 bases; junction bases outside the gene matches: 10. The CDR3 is CASSSPRGGGYEQYF. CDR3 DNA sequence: TGTGCCAGCAGTTCCCCGAGAGGGGGCGGGTACGAGCAGTACTTC.

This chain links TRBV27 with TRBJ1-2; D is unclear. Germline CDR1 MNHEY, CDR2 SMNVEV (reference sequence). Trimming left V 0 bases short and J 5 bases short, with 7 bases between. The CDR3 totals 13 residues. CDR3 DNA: TGTGCCAGCAGTTTATCGCCTCTTTATGGCTACACCTTC. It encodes CASSLSPLYGYTF.

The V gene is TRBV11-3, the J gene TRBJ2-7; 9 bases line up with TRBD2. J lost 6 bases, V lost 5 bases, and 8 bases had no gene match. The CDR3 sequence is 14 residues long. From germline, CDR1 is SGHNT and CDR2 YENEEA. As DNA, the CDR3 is TGTGCCAGCAGCAAGATAGCGGGAGAAGCCGAGCAGTACTTC. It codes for CASSKIAGEAEQYF.

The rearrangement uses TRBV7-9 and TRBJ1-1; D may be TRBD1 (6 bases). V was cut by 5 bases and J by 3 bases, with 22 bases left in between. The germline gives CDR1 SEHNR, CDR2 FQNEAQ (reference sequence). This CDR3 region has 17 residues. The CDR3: CASSPPGAGVLYTEAFF. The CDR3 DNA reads TGTGCCAGCAGCCCACCGGGGGCAGGGGTACTTTACACTGAAGCTTTCTTT.

CDR3 protein: CASSLSGYGYTF. The CDR3 coding sequence is TGTGCCAGCAGCTTGTCGGGGTATGGCTACACCTTC. This chain joins TRBV5-6 and TRBJ1-2; D gene unclear. Germline V lookup: CDR1 SGHDT, CDR2 YYEEEE. The CDR3 runs to 12 residues. V was cut by 1 base and J by 5 bases, with 6 bases left in between.

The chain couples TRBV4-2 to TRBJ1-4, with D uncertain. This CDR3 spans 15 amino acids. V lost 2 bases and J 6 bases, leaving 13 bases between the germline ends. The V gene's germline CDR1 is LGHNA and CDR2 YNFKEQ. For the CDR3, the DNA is TGTGCCAGCAGCCAAATTGGCGGGAACGATGAAAAACTGTTTTTT. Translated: CASSQIGGNDEKLFF.

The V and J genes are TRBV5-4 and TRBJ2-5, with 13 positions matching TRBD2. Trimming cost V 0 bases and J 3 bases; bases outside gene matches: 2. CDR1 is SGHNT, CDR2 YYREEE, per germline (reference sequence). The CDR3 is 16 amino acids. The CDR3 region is CASSLGGLAGEETQYF. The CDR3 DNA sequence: TGTGCCAGCAGCTTGGGAGGACTAGCGGGAGAAGAGACCCAGTACTTC.

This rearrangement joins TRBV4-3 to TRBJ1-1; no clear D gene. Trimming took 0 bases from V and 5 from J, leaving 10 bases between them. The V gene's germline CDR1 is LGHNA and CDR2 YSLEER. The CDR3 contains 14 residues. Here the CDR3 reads CASSQDTVTTEAFF. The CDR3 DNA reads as TGCGCCAGCAGCCAAGATACAGTGACAACTGAAGCTTTCTTT.